This T cell receptor beta chain came from a study of cytomegalovirus exposure and HLA in healthy donors (dated by TCRdb to about 2017). With respect to the entire study: An earlier analysis of 550 to 700 of the donors reported more than 250 Gb of sequence data and more than 90 million unique TCR beta sequences from some 180 million T cells. Of the roughly 390 genotyped donors, approximately 82% fell in the genetic ancestry cluster associated with self-reported Caucasian donors. About 280 gigabases of sequencing data and around 85 million unique TCR sequences made up an early release that covered under 750 HLA-typed donors. Every discovery cohort repertoire had been produced on one sequencing platform. Because of strong linkage in the cohort, roughly five DR-DQ haplotypes were treated as single units for association and clustering. The study aimed to test whether cataloging public T cell receptors could reveal signatures of past pathogen exposure. Besides the first cohort of 666 subjects, a separate validation cohort made up of 95 to 150 different subjects was used. HLA typing covered class I and class II loci at four-digit resolution. Rather than drawing on any new phenotypic data, the later analysis identified candidate immune exposures from TCR beta sequences and the way those sequences occurred across donors. To decide whether each TCR beta V gene segment behaved as functional or pseudogenic, an earlier analysis of some 600 of the donors relied on high-throughput TCR beta sequencing. On average, over 200,000 unique TCR beta nucleotide sequences were sequenced per donor among 398 genotyped donors of the cohort, with roughly 18% of those sequences being non-productive. The study profiled the T cell repertoires of some 610 subjects by immunosequencing and related them to cytomegalovirus serostatus. In a later genetic analysis, genome-wide SNP genotypes for about 65% of the roughly 700 donors were used, and that subset was treated as a discovery cohort. Donor age, sex, ethnicity and CMV serostatus were compiled alongside the repertoire data. The number of typed donors differed by locus: roughly 620-630 for A, B, C, DRB1 and DQB1; some 500 for DQA1; around 580 for DPA1; and roughly 450 for DPB1. In a later analysis, previously published TCR beta repertoires from several hundred donors were re-analyzed and high-resolution HLA genotyping was added so that TCR occurrence patterns could be studied. The study combined high-throughput TCR immunosequencing, statistical association of individual TCRs with disease status, and machine learning to predict cytomegalovirus infection status.

In total, roughly 710 healthy bone marrow donors made up the cohort. All cohort members were sampled while nominally healthy, although unrecorded immune exposures were likely present. The donor was CMV seropositive and belonged to the group of 250 to 300 seropositive cohort members. A peripheral blood sample was collected from each donor, and TCR beta sequencing was performed on peripheral blood mononuclear cells. The Qiagen DNeasy Blood Extraction Kit was used to extract genomic DNA from the blood cell samples. Receptor amplification or capture employed the immunoSEQ multiplex PCR assay. The multiplex PCR relied on a mix of 60 forward primers for TCR Vbeta segments and 13 reverse primers for TCR Jbeta segments. Amplification of the CDR3 region of rearranged TCR beta genes was performed with a multiplex PCR assay on genomic DNA. The Illumina HiSeq System was used to sequence the amplified TCR beta libraries as 87-base-pair reads. The original pipeline was this. A later analysis counted about 80 million unique TCR beta chains across the 550 to 700 repertoires, and roughly 9.9 million of these chains were shared by at least two donors. Raw reads were error-corrected and collapsed into unique sequences with a nearest-neighbor algorithm that merged closely related sequences to remove PCR and sequencing errors. Alignment of CDR3 sequences to IMGT reference sequences was used to assign V, D and J gene segments. For a sequence to be retained, a match of at least six nucleotides to both a V gene segment and a J gene segment was required. A rearrangement was called productive if the CDR3 had no stop codons and remained in frame with V and J, and every other rearrangement was called non-productive. Following IMGT convention, CDR3 was defined as the stretch from the second conserved V-encoded cysteine to the conserved J-encoded phenylalanine. The earlier analysis of 500 to 600 of the donors excluded sequences that lacked an unambiguous match to a single V gene segment. An earlier analysis of approximately 590 of the donors classified V segments as functional when productive rearrangements were above 56.7% and as segregating when the standard deviation between donors was above 5%. A statistical classification framework was built to diagnose cytomegalovirus status from the catalog of TCR beta chain sequences. V and J gene assignment, in a later analysis, came from comparing TCR nucleotide sequences with IMGT/GENE-DB human TR gene sequences. In a later analysis, CDR3 sequences and most-parsimonious VDJ recombination scenarios were assigned using the TCRdist pipeline. In a later analysis, each TCR beta chain was defined by its CDR3 amino acid sequence together with its V-gene family, and reads lacking a unique V-gene family were excluded. To address suspected cross-contamination and a sequencing artifact, a later analysis removed 550 to 750 highly shared, low-generation-probability nucleotide sequences. A later analysis calculated a clonal expansion index for each public chain from normalized within-repertoire ranks of inferred template counts. A later analysis computed generation probabilities with a VDJ recombination model fitted to out-of-frame rearrangements, and checked the results against IGoR. A later analysis scored TCR-TCR, TCR-HLA and TCR-CMV co-occurrence with hypergeometric tests, applying a repertoire-size bias correction to TCR pairs. False discovery rates were estimated in a later analysis by permuting HLA or CMV assignments 20 times. In a later analysis, co-occurring TCRs were grouped using DBSCAN, and TCRdist sequence similarity was added for clustering within HLA-allele-positive subsets. For co-occurrence clustering, repertoires with fewer than 30,000 or more than 120,000 public chains were excluded, along with roughly 5 repertoires with anomalous nucleotide sharing. What TCRdb holds here is the immuneACCESS table cut down to in-frame rearrangements. Part of the clones is not present; checked against another copy, under half of the missing clones reflect an unresolved V gene, and the others are unexplained. V and J calls and clone size are those listed in that table; D and trimming were worked out from the DNA. Within this sample are some 110,000 clones, with over 60% of them counted one time only. The ten largest clones add up to 3% of the sample.

Broad study findings and their caveats: The sequencing pipeline was judged likely to have produced a cluster of highly shared sequence variants as a technical artifact. In a later analysis, several top co-occurrence clusters were reported to appear linked to parvovirus B19, influenza, CMV and Epstein-Barr virus. Roughly 15 rarely observed V segments, including chromosome 9 orphons, were excluded from the earlier analysis of about 610 of the donors because counts were too low. The study gave a list of about 150 TCR beta chains associated with cytomegalovirus. A later genetic analysis reported fewer N-insertions in productive TCRs among donors in an Asian-associated ancestry cluster than the roughly 700-donor mean. Correlated functional status among segregating V segments might be attributable to linkage disequilibrium, but an unknown experimental factor could not be ruled out. CMV serostatus was the only immune exposure information available for the cohort. HLA typing was unavailable for some donors at each locus, so association tests used only the typed subset. In vitro tests confirmed that a few of the cytomegalovirus-associated TCR beta chains recognize cytomegalovirus antigens. In this cohort, only TCR beta chains were sequenced, and detectable features were limited by the absence of alpha or paired-chain data. Presence/absence analyses assumed roughly uniform sequencing depth across donors, an assumption that may not hold. A later analysis found that HLA-associated TCR beta chains were more clonally expanded and had lower generation probabilities than equally common non-associated chains. According to a later analysis, TCR association rates differed among HLA loci, with DRB1 alleles showing the most associated TCRs and HLA-C alleles showing the fewest. A further reported finding was that TCR beta sequences accurately predicted the HLA-A and HLA-B alleles for most subjects in the first cohort. The classifier was reported to diagnose cytomegalovirus status with high specificity and sensitivity in both the original cohort and the validation cohort. It was suggested by the authors that the approach could potentially be generalized to other disease states and immunological phenotypes. According to a later analysis, most CMV-associated TCR beta chains appeared to be HLA-restricted, and the HLA associations seemed to be driven largely by CMV exposure. At a false discovery rate of 0.05, a later analysis linked about 16,000 TCR beta sequences to specific HLA alleles. Most TCR sequences were seen in very few donors, while some public TCRs were found in many individuals. Broadly in line with IMGT annotations, most TCR beta V segments showed up in productive rearrangements about 87% or about 30% of the time in an earlier analysis of around 600 of the donors. In a later genetic analysis, a missense DCLRE1C variant was associated with V-gene and J-gene trimming of TCR beta chains, and the association was replicated in an independent cohort. Because the 87-base-pair reads could not distinguish some IMGT-functional V segments, including TRBV6-2 and TRBV6-3, those segments were excluded. Assigning TCR associations to individual alleles was difficult when HLA alleles, especially DR and DQ, strongly co-occurred.

CDR1 and CDR2 are drawn from the germline V gene (reference sequence): LNHNV, YYDKDF. There are 14 amino acids in the CDR3, from cysteine to phenylalanine inclusive. The sequence is cut down to CDR3 DNA, 42 bases in frame from base 1. Deletion took 6 bases off V and 6 bases off J, with a span of 15 bases between the germline ends. Comment on this clone: Its antigen remains unidentified. No base qualities exist here, and no much larger clone lies one base off it.

The origin of this receptor is a woman under 30 in good health and CMV-seropositive. The rearranged chain carries TRBV15 and TRBJ1-5; the best D guess is TRBD1, with 6 bases matching. The sample comprised PBMCs. The bases read TGTGCCACCAGATTGACAGGTAACAGTCAGCCCCAGCATTTT. It translates as CATRLTGNSQPQHF. The entire variable domain, with the stretches around the CDR3 drawn from the reference TRBV15 and TRBJ1-5 proteins, is DAMVIQNPRYQVTQFGKPVTLSCSQTLNHNVMYWYQQKSSQAPKLLFHYYDKDFNNEADTPDNFQSRRPNTSFCFLDIRSPGLGDTAMYLCATRLTGNSQPQHFGDGTRLSIL.